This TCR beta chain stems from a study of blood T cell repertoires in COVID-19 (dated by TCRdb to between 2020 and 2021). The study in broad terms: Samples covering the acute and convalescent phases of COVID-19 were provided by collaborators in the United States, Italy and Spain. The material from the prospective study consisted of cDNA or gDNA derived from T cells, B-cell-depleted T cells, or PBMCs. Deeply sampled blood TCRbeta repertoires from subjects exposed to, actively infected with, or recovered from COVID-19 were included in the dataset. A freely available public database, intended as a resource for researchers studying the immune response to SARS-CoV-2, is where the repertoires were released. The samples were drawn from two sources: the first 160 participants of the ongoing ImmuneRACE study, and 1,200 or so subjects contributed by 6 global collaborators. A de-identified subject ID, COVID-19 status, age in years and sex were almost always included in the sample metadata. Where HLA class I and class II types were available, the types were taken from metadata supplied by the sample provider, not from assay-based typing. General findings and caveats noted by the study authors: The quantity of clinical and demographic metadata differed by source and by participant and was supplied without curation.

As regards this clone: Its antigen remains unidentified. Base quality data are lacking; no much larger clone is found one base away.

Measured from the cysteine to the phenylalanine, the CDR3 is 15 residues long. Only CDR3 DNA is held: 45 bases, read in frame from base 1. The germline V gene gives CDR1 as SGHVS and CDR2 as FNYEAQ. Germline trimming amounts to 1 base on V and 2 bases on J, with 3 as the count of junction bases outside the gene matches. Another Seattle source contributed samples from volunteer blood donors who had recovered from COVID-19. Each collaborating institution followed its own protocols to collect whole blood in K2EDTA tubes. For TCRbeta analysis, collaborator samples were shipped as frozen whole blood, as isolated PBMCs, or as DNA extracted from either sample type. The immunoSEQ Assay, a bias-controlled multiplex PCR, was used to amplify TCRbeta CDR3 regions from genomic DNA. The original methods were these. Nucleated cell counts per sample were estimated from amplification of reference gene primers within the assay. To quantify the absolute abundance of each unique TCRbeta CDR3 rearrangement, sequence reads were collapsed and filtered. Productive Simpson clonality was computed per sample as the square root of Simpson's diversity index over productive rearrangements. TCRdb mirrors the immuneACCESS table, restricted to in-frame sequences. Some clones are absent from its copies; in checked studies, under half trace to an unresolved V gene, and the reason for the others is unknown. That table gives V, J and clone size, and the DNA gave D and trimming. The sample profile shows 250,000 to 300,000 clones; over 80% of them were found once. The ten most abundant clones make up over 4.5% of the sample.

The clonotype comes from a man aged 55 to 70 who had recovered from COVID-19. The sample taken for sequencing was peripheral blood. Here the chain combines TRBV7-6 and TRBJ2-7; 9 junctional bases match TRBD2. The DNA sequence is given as TGTGCCAGCAGCTTAGGTGCTAGCGGGACCTACGAGCAGTACTTC. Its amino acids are CASSLGASGTYEQYF.